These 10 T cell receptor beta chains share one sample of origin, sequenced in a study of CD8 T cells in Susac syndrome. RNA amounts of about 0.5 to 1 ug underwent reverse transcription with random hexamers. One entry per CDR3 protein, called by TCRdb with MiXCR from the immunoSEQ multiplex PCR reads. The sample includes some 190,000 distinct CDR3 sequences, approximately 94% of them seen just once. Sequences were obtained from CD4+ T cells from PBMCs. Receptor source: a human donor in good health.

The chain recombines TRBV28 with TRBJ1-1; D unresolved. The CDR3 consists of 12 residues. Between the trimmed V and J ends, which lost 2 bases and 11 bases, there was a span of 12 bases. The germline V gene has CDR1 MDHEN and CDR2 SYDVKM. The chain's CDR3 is CASSLIVQAAFF. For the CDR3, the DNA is TGTGCCAGCAGTTTAATCGTCCAGGCGGCTTTCTTT.

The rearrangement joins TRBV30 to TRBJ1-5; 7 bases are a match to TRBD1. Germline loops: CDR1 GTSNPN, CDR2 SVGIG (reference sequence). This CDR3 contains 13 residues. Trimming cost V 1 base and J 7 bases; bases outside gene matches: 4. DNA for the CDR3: TGTGCCTGGAGTGAGGGGGCTTGGCAGCCCCAGCATTTT. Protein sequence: CAWSEGAWQPQHF.

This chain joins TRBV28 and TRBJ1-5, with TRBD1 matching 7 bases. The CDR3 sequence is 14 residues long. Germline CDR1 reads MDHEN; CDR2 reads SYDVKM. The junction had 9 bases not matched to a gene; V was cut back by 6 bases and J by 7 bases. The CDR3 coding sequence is TGTGCCAGCAGCCCCGGACAGGTCGGGCAGCCCCAGCATTTT. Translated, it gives CASSPGQVGQPQHF.

The CDR3 reads CASRQEGRALGYTF. As DNA, the CDR3 is TGTGCCAGCAGACAAGAGGGCCGGGCCCTTGGCTACACCTTC. The chain links TRBV7-9 to TRBJ1-2, with no clear D. V was shortened by 6 bases and J by 7 bases, with 18 bases between the two germline ends. The CDR3 has 14 amino acids. Looked up from germline, CDR1 is SEHNR and CDR2 is FQNEAQ (reference sequence).

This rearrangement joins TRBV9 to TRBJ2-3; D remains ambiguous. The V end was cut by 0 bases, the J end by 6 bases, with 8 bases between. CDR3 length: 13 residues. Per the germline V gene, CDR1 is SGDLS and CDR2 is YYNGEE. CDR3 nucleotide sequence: TGTGCCAGCAGCGTAGGTGGAGCCGATACGCAGTATTTT. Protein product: CASSVGGADTQYF. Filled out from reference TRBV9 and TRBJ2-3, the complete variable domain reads DSGVTQTPKHLITATGQRVTLRCSPRSGDLSVYWYQQSLDQGLQFLIQYYNGEERAKGNILERFSAQQFPDLHSELNLSSLELGDSALYFCASSVGGADTQYFGPGTRLTVL.

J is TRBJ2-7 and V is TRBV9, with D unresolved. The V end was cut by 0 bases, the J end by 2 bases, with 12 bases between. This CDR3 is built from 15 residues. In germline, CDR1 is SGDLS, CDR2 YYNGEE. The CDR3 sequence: CASSVGAYNTYEQYF. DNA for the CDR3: TGTGCCAGCAGCGTAGGGGCCTATAACACCTACGAGCAGTACTTC.

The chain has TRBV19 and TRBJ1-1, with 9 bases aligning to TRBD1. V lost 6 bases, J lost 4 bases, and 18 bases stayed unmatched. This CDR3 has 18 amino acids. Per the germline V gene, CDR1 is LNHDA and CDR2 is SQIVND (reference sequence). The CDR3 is CASSSDNYRGRRSTEAFF. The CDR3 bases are TGTGCCAGTAGCTCGGACAACTACAGGGGGCGAAGGTCCACTGAAGCTTTCTTT. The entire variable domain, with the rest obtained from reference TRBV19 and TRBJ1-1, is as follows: DGGITQSPKYLFRKEGQNVTLSCEQNLNHDAMYWYRQDPGQGLRLIYYSQIVNDFQKGDIAEGYSVSREKKESFPLTVTSAQKNPTAFYLCASSSDNYRGRRSTEAFFGQGTRLTVV.

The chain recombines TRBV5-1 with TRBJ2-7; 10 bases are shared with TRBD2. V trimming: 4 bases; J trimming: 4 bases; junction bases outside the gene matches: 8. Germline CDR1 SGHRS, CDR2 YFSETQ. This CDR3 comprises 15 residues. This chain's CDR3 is CASSDRTSGRYEQYF. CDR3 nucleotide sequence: TGCGCCAGCAGCGATCGGACTAGCGGACGATACGAGCAGTACTTC.

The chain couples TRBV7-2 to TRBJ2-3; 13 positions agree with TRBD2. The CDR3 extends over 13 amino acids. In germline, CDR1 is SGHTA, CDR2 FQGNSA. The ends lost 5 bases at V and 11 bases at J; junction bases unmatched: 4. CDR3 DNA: TGTGCCAGCAGCCCGAGGACTAGCGGGGGGCAGTATTTT. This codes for CASSPRTSGGQYF.

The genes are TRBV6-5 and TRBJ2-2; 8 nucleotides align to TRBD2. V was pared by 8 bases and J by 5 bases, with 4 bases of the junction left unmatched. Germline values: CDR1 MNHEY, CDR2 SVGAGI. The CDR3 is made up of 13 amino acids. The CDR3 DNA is TGTGCCAGCGTCCGCGGGGGGACCGGGGAGCTGTTTTTT. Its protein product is CASVRGGTGELFF.